What follows is one TCR beta chain and its context. Its antigen is unknown. No infections or other immune events were documented during collection. The assay was immunoSEQ multiplex PCR, and TCRdb's table has in-frame clones only and misses some. The repertoire holds roughly 92,000 clones, with 88% as singletons. In germline, CDR1 is LNHDA, CDR2 SQIVND (reference sequence). The CDR3 is made up of 14 amino acids. Germline trimming cut 5 bases from V and 4 bases from J; bases unmatched to any gene: 5. The record originates from a study of identifying expanded T cells in peripheral blood. Broader study findings: Clone count variance between roughly 2-week samples rose with total template count.

This receptor was identified in a person between 18 and 75 years old in good health. Sequenced sample: blood. The chain links TRBV19 to TRBJ1-2; 9 bases line up with TRBD1. The CDR3 DNA sequence: TGTGCCAGTAGTCTAACAGGGGGCCTCTATGGCTACACCTTC. Protein sequence: CASSLTGGLYGYTF.